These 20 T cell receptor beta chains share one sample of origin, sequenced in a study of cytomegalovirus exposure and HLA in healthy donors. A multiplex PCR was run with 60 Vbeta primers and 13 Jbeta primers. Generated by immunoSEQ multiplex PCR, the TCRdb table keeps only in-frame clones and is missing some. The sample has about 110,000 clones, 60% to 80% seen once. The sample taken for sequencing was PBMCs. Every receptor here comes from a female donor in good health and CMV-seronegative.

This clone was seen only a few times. CDR3 in DNA: TGTGCCAGTAGTCCCACAGGGCTCGGCGAGCAGTACTTC. It yields the protein CASSPTGLGEQYF. V gene TRBV19 combines with J gene TRBJ2-7, with D possibly TRBD1 on 6 matching bases. V lost 5 bases to trimming and J lost 6 bases, with 14 bases between them. CDR3 length equals 13 residues. CDR1 LNHDA and CDR2 SQIVND come from the germline V gene (reference sequence). The whole variable domain, filled in from reference TRBV19 and TRBJ2-7, reads DGGITQSPKYLFRKEGQNVTLSCEQNLNHDAMYWYRQDPGQGLRLIYYSQIVNDFQKGDIAEGYSVSREKKESFPLTVTSAQKNPTAFYLCASSPTGLGEQYFGPGTRLTVT.

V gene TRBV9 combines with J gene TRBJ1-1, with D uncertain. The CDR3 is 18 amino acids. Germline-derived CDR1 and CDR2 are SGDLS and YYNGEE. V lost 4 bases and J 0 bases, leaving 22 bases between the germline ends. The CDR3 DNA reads TGTGCCAGCAGCTCCAACACCGAAAGATCTTTAATGAACACTGAAGCTTTCTTT. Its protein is CASSSNTERSLMNTEAFF.

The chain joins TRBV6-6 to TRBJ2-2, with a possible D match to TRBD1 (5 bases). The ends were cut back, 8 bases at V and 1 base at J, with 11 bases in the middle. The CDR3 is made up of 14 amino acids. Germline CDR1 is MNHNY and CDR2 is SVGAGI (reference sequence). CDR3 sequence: CASRAGQNTGELFF. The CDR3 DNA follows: TGTGCCAGCCGAGCAGGACAGAACACCGGGGAGCTGTTTTTT.

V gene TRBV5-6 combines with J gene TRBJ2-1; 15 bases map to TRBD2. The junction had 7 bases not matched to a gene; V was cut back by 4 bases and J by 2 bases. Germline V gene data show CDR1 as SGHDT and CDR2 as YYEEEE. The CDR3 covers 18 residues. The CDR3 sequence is CASSQGTSGRTTYNEQFF. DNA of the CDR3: TGTGCCAGCAGCCAAGGGACTAGCGGGAGGACCACCTACAATGAGCAGTTCTTC.

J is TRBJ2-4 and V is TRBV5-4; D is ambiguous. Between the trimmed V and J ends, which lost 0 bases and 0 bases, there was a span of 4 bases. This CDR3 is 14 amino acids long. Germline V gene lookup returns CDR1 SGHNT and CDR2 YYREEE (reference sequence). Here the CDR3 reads CASSLAGAKNIQYF. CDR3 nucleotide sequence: TGTGCCAGCAGCTTGGCCGGAGCCAAAAACATTCAGTACTTC.

The CDR3 is CASSEWDRAHEQYF. The CDR3, as DNA: TGTGCCAGCAGCGAGTGGGACAGGGCCCACGAGCAGTACTTC. The genes are TRBV9 and TRBJ2-7; 9 positions agree with TRBD1. V shed 3 bases and J 5 bases; nucleotides not matched to a gene: 6. The CDR3 has 14 residues. Germline loops: CDR1 SGDLS, CDR2 YYNGEE.

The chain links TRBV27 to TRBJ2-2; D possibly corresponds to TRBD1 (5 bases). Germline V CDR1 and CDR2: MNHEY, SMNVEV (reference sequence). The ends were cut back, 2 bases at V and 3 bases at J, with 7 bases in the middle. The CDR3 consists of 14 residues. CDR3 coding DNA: TGTGCCAGCAGTTTAGGGGCGGACACCGGGGAGCTGTTTTTT. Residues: CASSLGADTGELFF.

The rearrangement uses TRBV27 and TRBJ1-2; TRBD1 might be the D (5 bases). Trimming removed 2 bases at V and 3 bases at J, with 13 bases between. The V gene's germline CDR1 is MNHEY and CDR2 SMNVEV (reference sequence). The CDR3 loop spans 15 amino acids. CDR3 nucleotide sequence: TGTGCCAGCAGTTTACAGGGCCCGGGTGACTATGGCTACACCTTC. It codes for CASSLQGPGDYGYTF.

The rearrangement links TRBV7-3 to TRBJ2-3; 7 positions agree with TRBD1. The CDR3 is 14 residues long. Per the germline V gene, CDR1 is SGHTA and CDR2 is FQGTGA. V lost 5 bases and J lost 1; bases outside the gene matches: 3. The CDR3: CASSRDRRTDTQYF. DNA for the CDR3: TGTGCCAGCAGCCGGGACAGACGCACAGATACGCAGTATTTT.

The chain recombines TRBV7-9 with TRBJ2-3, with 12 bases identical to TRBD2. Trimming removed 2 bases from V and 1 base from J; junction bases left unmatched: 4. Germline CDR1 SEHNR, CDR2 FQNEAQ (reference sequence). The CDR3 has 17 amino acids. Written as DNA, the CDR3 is TGTGCCAGCAGCTTACTACTAGCGGGAGGCGGCACAGATACGCAGTATTTT. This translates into CASSLLLAGGGTDTQYF.

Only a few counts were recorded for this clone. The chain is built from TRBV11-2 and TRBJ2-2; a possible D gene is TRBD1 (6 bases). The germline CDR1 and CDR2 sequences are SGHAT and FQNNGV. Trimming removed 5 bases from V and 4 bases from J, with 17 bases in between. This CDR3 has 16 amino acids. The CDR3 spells CASSRHIQGTTGELFF. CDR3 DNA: TGTGCCAGCAGCCGCCACATTCAGGGGACCACCGGGGAGCTGTTTTTT.

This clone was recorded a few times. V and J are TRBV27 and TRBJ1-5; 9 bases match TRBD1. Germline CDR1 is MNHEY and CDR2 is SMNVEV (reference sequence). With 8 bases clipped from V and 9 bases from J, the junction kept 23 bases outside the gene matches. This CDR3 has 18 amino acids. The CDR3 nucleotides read TGTGCCAGCGGTGGCCGACGCTATCCGGGACAGGGTTTAGGGCCCCAGCATTTT. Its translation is CASGGRRYPGQGLGPQHF.

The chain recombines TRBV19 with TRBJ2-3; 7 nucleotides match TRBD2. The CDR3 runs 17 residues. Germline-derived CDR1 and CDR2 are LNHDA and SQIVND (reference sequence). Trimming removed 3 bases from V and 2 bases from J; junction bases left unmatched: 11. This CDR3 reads CASSIQSTSLYTDTQYF. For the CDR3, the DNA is TGTGCCAGTAGTATTCAATCGACTAGCCTATACACAGATACGCAGTATTTT.

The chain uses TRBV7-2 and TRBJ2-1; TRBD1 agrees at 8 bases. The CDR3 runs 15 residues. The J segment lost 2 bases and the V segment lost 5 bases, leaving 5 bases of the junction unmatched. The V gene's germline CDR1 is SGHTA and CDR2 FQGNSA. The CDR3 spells CASSLGQGTYNEQFF. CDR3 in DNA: TGTGCCAGCAGCCTAGGACAGGGTACCTACAATGAGCAGTTCTTC.

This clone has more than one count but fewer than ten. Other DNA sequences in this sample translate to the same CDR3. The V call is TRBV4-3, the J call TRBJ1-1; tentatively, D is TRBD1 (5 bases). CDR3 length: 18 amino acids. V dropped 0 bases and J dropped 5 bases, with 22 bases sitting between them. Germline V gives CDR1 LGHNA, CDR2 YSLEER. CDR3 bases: TGCGCCAGCAGCCAAGAAAGGTCGCAGGGTCTTTTTGTGACTGAAGCTTTCTTT. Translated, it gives CASSQERSQGLFVTEAFF.

CDR3 sequence (DNA): TGTGCCAGTAGCCTAGGAGGGGCGACTAATGAAAAACTGTTTTTT. Protein sequence: CASSLGGATNEKLFF. The chain employs TRBV19 and TRBJ1-4, with a possible D match to TRBD1 (5 bases). The CDR3 spans 15 residues. V was cut by 6 bases and J by 2 bases, with 13 bases left in between. Germline assignment: CDR1 LNHDA and CDR2 SQIVND (reference sequence).

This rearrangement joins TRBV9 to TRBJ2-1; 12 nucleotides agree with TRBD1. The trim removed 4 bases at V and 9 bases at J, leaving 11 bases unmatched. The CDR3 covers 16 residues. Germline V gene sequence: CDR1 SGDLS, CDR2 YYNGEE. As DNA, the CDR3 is TGTGCCAGCAGCAAGGGACAGGGGGCCTCCTCGTTTGAGCAGTTCTTC. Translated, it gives CASSKGQGASSFEQFF.

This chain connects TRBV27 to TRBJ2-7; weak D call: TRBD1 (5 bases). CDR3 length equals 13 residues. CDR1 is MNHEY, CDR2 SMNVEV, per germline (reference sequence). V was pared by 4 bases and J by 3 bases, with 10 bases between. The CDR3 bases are TGTGCCAGCAGTTGGGCCAGGGACTACGAGCAGTACTTC. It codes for CASSWARDYEQYF.

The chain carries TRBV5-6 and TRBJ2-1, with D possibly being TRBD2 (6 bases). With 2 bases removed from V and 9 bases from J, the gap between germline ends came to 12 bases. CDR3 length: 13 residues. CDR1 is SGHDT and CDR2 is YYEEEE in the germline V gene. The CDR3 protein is CASSFSQGGEQFF. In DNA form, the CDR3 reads TGTGCCAGCAGCTTTTCTCAGGGAGGTGAGCAGTTCTTC. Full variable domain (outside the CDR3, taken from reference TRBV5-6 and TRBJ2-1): DAGVTQSPTHLIKTRGQQVTLRCSPKSGHDTVSWYQQALGQGPQFIFQYYEEEERQRGNFPDRFSGHQFPNYSSELNVNALLLGDSALYLCASSFSQGGEQFFGPGTRLTVL.

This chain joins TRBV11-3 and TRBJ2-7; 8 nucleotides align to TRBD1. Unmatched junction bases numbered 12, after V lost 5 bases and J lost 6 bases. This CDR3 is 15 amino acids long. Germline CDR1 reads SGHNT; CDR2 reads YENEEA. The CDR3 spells CASSDLGTGSGEQYF. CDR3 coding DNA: TGTGCCAGCAGCGACCTCGGGACAGGATCTGGCGAGCAGTACTTC.